The entry below gives a single T cell receptor (beta chain) sequence along with its context. From germline, CDR1 is WNHNN and CDR2 SYGVQD (reference sequence). Deletions cut 3 bases from V and 4 bases from J, with 7 bases between. This CDR3 contains 12 residues. In the authors' methods: Counts of nucleated cells, estimated from reference gene primer amplification, were obtained. Generated by immunoSEQ multiplex PCR, the TCRdb table keeps only in-frame clones and is missing some. The V and J calls and clone size were taken over from that table, and D and trimming were inferred from the DNA. The sample holds fewer than 450,000 clones; about 90% are singletons and the top ten take about 7.3%. Seattle researchers signed up patients amid active infection and tracked them longitudinally. This sample was included in a study of blood T cell repertoires in COVID-19. Study context: Both acute and convalescent COVID-19 samples were obtained from the United States, Italy and Spain. T cells, B-cell-depleted T cells, or PBMCs supplied cDNA or gDNA.

V usage is TRBV10-1 and J usage is TRBJ2-7; D unclear. Sequencing input: peripheral blood. The receptor was derived from a woman in her 70s with COVID-19, enrolled during active disease. CDR3 sequence (DNA): TGCGCCAGCAGTGATACTTCTTACGAGCAGTACTTC. Translating gives CASSDTSYEQYF.